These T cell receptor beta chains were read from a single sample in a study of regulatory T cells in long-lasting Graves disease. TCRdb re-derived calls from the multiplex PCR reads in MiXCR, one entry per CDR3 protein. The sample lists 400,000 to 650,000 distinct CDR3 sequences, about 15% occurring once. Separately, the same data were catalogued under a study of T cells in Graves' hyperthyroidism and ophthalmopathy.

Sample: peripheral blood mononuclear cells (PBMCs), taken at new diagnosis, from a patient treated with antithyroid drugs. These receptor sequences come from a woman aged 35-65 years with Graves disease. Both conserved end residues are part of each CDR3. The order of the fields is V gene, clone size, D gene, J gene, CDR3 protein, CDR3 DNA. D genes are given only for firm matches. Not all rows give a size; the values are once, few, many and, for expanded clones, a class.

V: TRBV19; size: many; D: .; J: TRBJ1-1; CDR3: CASTQYGVKGTEAFF; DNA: TGTGCCAGTACCCAATACGGGGTCAAGGGCACTGAAGCTTTCTTT
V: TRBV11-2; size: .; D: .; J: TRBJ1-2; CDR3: CASSLDQIPGGYTF; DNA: TGTGCCAGCAGCTTAGATCAAATACCTGGGGGCTACACCTTC
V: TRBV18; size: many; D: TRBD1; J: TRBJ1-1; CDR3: CASSLHRGSAEAFF; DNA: TGTGCCAGCTCACTTCACAGGGGCTCGGCTGAAGCTTTCTTT
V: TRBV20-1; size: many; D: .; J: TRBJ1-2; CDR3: CSASVGHLDYGYTF; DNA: TGCAGTGCTAGTGTCGGACACCTTGACTATGGCTACACCTTC
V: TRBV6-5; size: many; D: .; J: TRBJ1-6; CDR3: CASSYSVGLDSPLHF; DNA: TGTGCCAGCAGTTACTCTGTCGGGTTGGATTCACCCCTCCACTTT
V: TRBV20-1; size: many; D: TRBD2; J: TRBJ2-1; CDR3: CSARAELALLYNEQFF; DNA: TGCAGTGCTAGAGCGGAACTAGCGCTCTTATACAATGAGCAGTTCTTC
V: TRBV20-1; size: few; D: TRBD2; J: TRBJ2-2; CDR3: CSARGGGNAGELFF; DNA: TGCAGTGCTAGAGGGGGGGGTAATGCCGGGGAGCTGTTTTTT
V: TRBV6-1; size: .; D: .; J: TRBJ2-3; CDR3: CASSGGLSTDTRYF; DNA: TGTGCCAGCAGTGGGGGGCTGTCGACAGATACGCGGTATTTT
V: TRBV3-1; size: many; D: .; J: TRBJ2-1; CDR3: CASSQEAGYNEQFF; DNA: TGTGCCAGCAGCCAAGAGGCAGGATACAATGAGCAGTTCTTC
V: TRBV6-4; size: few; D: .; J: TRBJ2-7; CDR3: CASSDPPRAVSYEQYF; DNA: TGTGCCAGCAGTGACCCGCCCCGGGCAGTCTCCTACGAGCAGTACTTC
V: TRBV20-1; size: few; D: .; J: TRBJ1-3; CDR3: CSARENRNSGNTIYF; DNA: TGCAGTGCTAGAGAAAACAGGAACTCTGGAAACACCATATATTTT
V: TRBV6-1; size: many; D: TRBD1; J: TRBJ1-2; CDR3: CASSVMGTGTGYTF; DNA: TGTGCCAGCAGTGTCATGGGGACAGGGACAGGCTACACCTTC
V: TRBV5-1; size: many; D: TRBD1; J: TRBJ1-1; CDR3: CASSEEGAGGNTEAFF; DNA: TGCGCCAGCAGCGAGGAGGGGGCAGGGGGTAACACTGAAGCTTTCTTT
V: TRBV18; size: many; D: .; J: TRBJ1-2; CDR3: CASSPDSLQAYGYTF; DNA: TGTGCCAGCTCACCAGACAGCCTTCAAGCCTATGGCTACACCTTC
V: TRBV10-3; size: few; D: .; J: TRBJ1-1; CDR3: CAISVGTEAFF; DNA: TGTGCCATCAGTGTGGGAACTGAAGCTTTCTTT
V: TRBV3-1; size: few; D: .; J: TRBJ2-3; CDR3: CASSQGPVNTDTQYF; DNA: TGTGCCAGCAGCCAAGGTCCAGTCAACACAGATACGCAGTATTTT
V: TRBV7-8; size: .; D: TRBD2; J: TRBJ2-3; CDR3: CATSAGAGDTQYF; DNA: TGTGCCACTTCAGCGGGGGCGGGGGATACGCAGTATTTT
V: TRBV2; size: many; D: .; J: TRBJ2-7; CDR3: CASSEDRAREQYF; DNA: TGTGCCAGCAGTGAAGACCGGGCTCGGGAGCAGTACTTC
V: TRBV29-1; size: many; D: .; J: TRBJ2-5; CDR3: CSVVGDNQETQYF; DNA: TGCAGCGTTGTCGGAGACAACCAAGAGACCCAGTACTTC
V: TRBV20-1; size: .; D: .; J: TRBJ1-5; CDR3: CSARGELGNQPQHF; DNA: TGCAGTGCTAGAGGGGAACTTGGCAATCAGCCCCAGCATTTT
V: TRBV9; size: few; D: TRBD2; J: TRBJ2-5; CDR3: CASSVEALAGRETQYF; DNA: TGTGCCAGCAGCGTAGAAGCGCTAGCGGGGAGGGAGACCCAGTACTTC
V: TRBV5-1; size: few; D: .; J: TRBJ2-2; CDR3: CASSSQGIGELFF; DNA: TGCGCCAGCAGCTCCCAGGGGATCGGGGAGCTGTTTTTT
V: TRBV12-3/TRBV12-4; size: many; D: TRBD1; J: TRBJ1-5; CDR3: CASSLSGGQPQHF; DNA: TGTGCCAGCAGTTTATCAGGGGGCCAGCCCCAGCATTTT
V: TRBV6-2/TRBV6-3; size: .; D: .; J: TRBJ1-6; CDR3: CASTRERLAGSSYNSPLHF; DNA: TGTGCCAGCACCCGCGAGCGCCTGGCGGGGAGCTCCTATAATTCACCCCTCCACTTT
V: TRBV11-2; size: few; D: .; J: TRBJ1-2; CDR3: CASSQEWSNYGYTF; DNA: TGTGCCAGCAGCCAAGAGTGGTCAAACTATGGCTACACCTTC
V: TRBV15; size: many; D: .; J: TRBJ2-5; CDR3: CATSLRSGQETQYF; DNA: TGTGCCACCAGCCTACGATCAGGCCAAGAGACCCAGTACTTC
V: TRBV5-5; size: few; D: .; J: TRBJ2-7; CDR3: CASSYERDSTRWGEYF; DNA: TGTGCCAGCAGCTACGAAAGGGACAGTACGAGATGGGGGGAGTACTTC
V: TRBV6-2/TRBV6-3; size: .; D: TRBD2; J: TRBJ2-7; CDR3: CASTPSGGAGNEQYF; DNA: TGTGCCAGCACTCCTAGCGGGGGGGCGGGGAATGAGCAGTACTTC
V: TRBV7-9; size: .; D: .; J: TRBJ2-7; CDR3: CASSLDRAPRSYEQYF; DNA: TGTGCCAGCAGCTTAGACCGCGCGCCCCGCTCCTACGAGCAGTACTTC
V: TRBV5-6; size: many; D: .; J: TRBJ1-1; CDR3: CASSLEGVAATEAFF; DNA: TGTGCCAGCAGCTTGGAGGGGGTGGCGGCGACTGAAGCTTTCTTT
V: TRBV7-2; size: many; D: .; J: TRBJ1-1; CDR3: CASGTGTNTEAFF; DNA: TGTGCCAGCGGAACGGGGACGAACACTGAAGCTTTCTTT
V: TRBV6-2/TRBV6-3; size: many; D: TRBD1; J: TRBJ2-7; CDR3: CASSYGTAETEQYF; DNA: TGTGCCAGCAGTTACGGGACAGCTGAGACCGAGCAGTACTTC
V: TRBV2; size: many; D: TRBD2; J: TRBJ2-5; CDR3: CASSEKASGGQETQYF; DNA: TGTGCCAGCAGTGAGAAGGCTAGCGGGGGGCAAGAGACCCAGTACTTC
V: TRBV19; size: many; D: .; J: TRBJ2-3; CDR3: CASSYRWLGTDTQYF; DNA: TGTGCCAGTAGTTATCGGTGGCTCGGCACAGATACGCAGTATTTT
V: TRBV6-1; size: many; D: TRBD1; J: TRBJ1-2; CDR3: CASKTPGTDYGYTF; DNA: TGTGCCAGCAAAACCCCCGGGACAGACTATGGCTACACCTTC
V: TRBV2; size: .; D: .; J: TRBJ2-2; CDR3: CASTRQGNTGELFF; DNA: TGTGCCAGCACGCGCCAGGGAAACACCGGGGAGCTGTTTTTT
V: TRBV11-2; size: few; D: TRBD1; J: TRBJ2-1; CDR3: CASSPIRGGQGARNEQFF; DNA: TGTGCCAGCAGCCCCATCAGGGGGGGACAGGGGGCGCGTAATGAGCAGTTCTTC
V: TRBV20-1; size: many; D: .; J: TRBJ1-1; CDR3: CSASPGTYNTEAFF; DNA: TGCAGTGCTTCCCCCGGGACTTATAACACTGAAGCTTTCTTT
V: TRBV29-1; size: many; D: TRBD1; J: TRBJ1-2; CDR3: CSVGTGVTYGYTF; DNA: TGCAGCGTTGGGACAGGGGTCACCTATGGCTACACCTTC
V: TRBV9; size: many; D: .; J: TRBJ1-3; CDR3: CASSVDSLGILSTIYF; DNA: TGTGCCAGCAGCGTAGACTCACTGGGGATCTTGTCCACCATATATTTT
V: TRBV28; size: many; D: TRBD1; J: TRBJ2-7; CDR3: CASSSTGEHEQYF; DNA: TGTGCCAGCAGCTCGACAGGGGAACACGAGCAGTACTTC
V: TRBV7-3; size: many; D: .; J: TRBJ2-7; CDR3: CASSSNRVRHEQYF; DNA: TGTGCCAGCAGCTCAAACAGGGTTAGGCACGAGCAGTACTTC
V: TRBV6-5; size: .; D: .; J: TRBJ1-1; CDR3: CASSYPPLGGGNTEAFF; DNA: TGTGCCAGCAGTTACCCCCCCTTGGGGGGCGGAAACACTGAAGCTTTCTTT